A selection of T cell receptor beta chains follows, all from one sample in a study of sequential checkpoint blockade in melanoma. The method was immunoSEQ multiplex PCR; TCRdb's version includes in-frame clones alone and lacks a portion of them. The data contain 12,000 to 15,000 clones, about 78% of them singletons. This sample comprised CD8+ T cells sorted from blood (inferred from file names), obtained from a patient given nivolumab and ipilimumab in sequence. Source of these receptors: a human donor with melanoma. The CDR3 runs from the conserved cysteine through the conserved F or W. Fields, in order: D gene, clone size, V gene, J gene, CDR3 protein, CDR3 DNA. The D gene is left open where the match is weak. Only some rows state a clone size, as once, few, many or a class for expanded clones.

d_call: TRBD1; clone_size: .; v_call: TRBV7-9; j_call: TRBJ2-7; cdr3_aa: CASSLGDRVSYEQYF; cdr3_nt: TGTGCCAGCAGCTTAGGGGACAGGGTGAGCTACGAGCAGTACTTC
d_call: .; clone_size: .; v_call: TRBV2; j_call: TRBJ2-1; cdr3_aa: CASSVSSATEQFF; cdr3_nt: TGTGCCAGCAGTGTCAGTAGCGCGACTGAGCAGTTCTTC
d_call: TRBD2; clone_size: few; v_call: TRBV9; j_call: TRBJ2-3; cdr3_aa: CASSPRTSWDTDTQYF; cdr3_nt: TGTGCCAGCAGCCCAAGGACTAGTTGGGACACAGATACGCAGTATTTT
d_call: .; clone_size: medium-sized; v_call: TRBV6-6; j_call: TRBJ2-3; cdr3_aa: CASSYYRELTDTQYF; cdr3_nt: TGTGCCAGCAGTTATTATAGGGAGCTAACAGATACGCAGTATTTT
d_call: TRBD2; clone_size: few; v_call: TRBV5-6; j_call: TRBJ2-7; cdr3_aa: CASSSGGSYEQYF; cdr3_nt: TGTGCCAGCAGCTCCGGGGGGTCCTACGAGCAGTACTTC
d_call: .; clone_size: once; v_call: TRBV6-1; j_call: TRBJ1-1; cdr3_aa: CASNPGNTEAFF; cdr3_nt: TGTGCCAGCAATCCGGGGAACACTGAAGCTTTCTTT
d_call: .; clone_size: .; v_call: TRBV15; j_call: TRBJ2-1; cdr3_aa: CATSRGRGGNEQFF; cdr3_nt: TGTGCCACCAGCAGAGGGAGGGGTGGGAATGAGCAGTTCTTC
d_call: .; clone_size: .; v_call: TRBV9; j_call: TRBJ2-1; cdr3_aa: CASSVGSGHNEQFF; cdr3_nt: TGTGCCAGCAGCGTAGGAAGCGGACACAATGAGCAGTTCTTC
d_call: .; clone_size: .; v_call: TRBV19; j_call: TRBJ1-2; cdr3_aa: CASSTREGYGYTF; cdr3_nt: TGTGCCAGTAGTACCAGGGAGGGCTATGGCTACACCTTC
d_call: .; clone_size: few; v_call: TRBV4-3; j_call: TRBJ1-1; cdr3_aa: CASSRVLGPEAFF; cdr3_nt: TGCGCCAGCAGCCGAGTACTGGGGCCTGAAGCTTTCTTT
d_call: TRBD1; clone_size: once; v_call: TRBV5-6; j_call: TRBJ1-1; cdr3_aa: CASSVRGPTEAFF; cdr3_nt: TGTGCCAGCAGCGTTAGGGGGCCCACTGAAGCTTTCTTT
d_call: .; clone_size: .; v_call: TRBV29-1; j_call: TRBJ2-6; cdr3_aa: CSVTRDSGANVLTF; cdr3_nt: TGCAGCGTAACTCGAGACTCTGGGGCCAACGTCCTGACTTTC
d_call: .; clone_size: .; v_call: TRBV6-1; j_call: TRBJ2-7; cdr3_aa: CASSEAPGRPGEQYF; cdr3_nt: TGTGCCAGCAGTGAAGCGCCCGGCAGGCCCGGAGAGCAGTACTTC
d_call: TRBD1; clone_size: .; v_call: TRBV7-9; j_call: TRBJ2-7; cdr3_aa: CASSPPGQGIYEQYF; cdr3_nt: TGTGCCAGCAGCCCCCCGGGACAGGGGATCTACGAGCAGTACTTC
d_call: .; clone_size: .; v_call: TRBV6-1; j_call: TRBJ2-7; cdr3_aa: CASSEEGQGSYEQYF; cdr3_nt: TGTGCCAGCAGTGAAGAAGGGCAGGGGTCCTACGAGCAGTACTTC
d_call: TRBD1; clone_size: .; v_call: TRBV30; j_call: TRBJ1-5; cdr3_aa: CAWSPDRGSNQPQHF; cdr3_nt: TGTGCCTGGAGCCCAGACAGGGGTAGCAATCAGCCCCAGCATTTT
d_call: .; clone_size: few; v_call: TRBV7-9; j_call: TRBJ1-3; cdr3_aa: CASSLLGVSGNTIYF; cdr3_nt: TGTGCCAGCAGCTTGTTAGGGGTCTCTGGAAACACCATATATTTT
d_call: TRBD2; clone_size: .; v_call: TRBV27; j_call: TRBJ2-2; cdr3_aa: CASSPSATSVKGTGELFF; cdr3_nt: TGTGCCAGCAGCCCCTCGGCCACTAGCGTCAAGGGGACCGGGGAGCTGTTTTTT
d_call: .; clone_size: .; v_call: TRBV7-8; j_call: TRBJ1-2; cdr3_aa: CASSASPSGYTF; cdr3_nt: TGTGCCAGCAGCGCCTCCCCGAGTGGCTACACCTTC
d_call: .; clone_size: .; v_call: TRBV29-1; j_call: TRBJ2-3; cdr3_aa: CSVENPGTDTQYF; cdr3_nt: TGCAGCGTTGAAAACCCAGGGACAGATACGCAGTATTTT
d_call: .; clone_size: .; v_call: TRBV29-1; j_call: TRBJ2-1; cdr3_aa: CSVELASSYNEQFF; cdr3_nt: TGCAGCGTTGAGTTGGCTAGCTCGTACAATGAGCAGTTCTTC
d_call: .; clone_size: .; v_call: TRBV27; j_call: TRBJ1-1; cdr3_aa: CASSGGHTNTEAFF; cdr3_nt: TGTGCCAGCAGCGGCGGACATACGAACACTGAAGCTTTCTTT
d_call: .; clone_size: .; v_call: TRBV7-2; j_call: TRBJ1-3; cdr3_aa: CASSLAGVGNTIYF; cdr3_nt: TGTGCCAGCAGCTTAGCGGGAGTTGGAAACACCATATATTTT
d_call: .; clone_size: .; v_call: TRBV6-8; j_call: TRBJ1-2; cdr3_aa: CASSVRTCSRKTYGYTF; cdr3_nt: TGTGCCAGCAGTGTCCGCACATGCTCTAGAAAGACCTATGGCTACACCTTC
d_call: TRBD1; clone_size: .; v_call: TRBV27; j_call: TRBJ2-7; cdr3_aa: CASSPRDRGDEQYF; cdr3_nt: TGTGCCAGCAGTCCGCGGGACAGGGGGGACGAGCAGTACTTC
d_call: TRBD2; clone_size: .; v_call: TRBV28; j_call: TRBJ2-5; cdr3_aa: CASSFQGGTSEMETQYF; cdr3_nt: TGTGCCAGCAGTTTCCAGGGAGGGACTAGCGAGATGGAGACCCAGTACTTC
d_call: .; clone_size: once; v_call: TRBV9; j_call: TRBJ1-2; cdr3_aa: CASSVGDGGDYGYTF; cdr3_nt: TGTGCCAGCAGCGTAGGCGACGGGGGAGACTATGGCTACACCTTC
d_call: .; clone_size: .; v_call: TRBV9; j_call: TRBJ2-2; cdr3_aa: CASSVDSGVNTGELFF; cdr3_nt: TGTGCCAGCAGCGTAGATTCAGGGGTGAACACCGGGGAGCTGTTTTTT
d_call: .; clone_size: .; v_call: TRBV19; j_call: TRBJ2-5; cdr3_aa: CASSTEGTPTETQYF; cdr3_nt: TGTGCCAGTAGTACCGAAGGGACACCGACGGAGACCCAGTACTTC
d_call: .; clone_size: few; v_call: TRBV4-1; j_call: TRBJ2-2; cdr3_aa: CASSQGMSTGELFF; cdr3_nt: TGCGCCAGCAGCCAAGGTATGAGCACCGGGGAGCTGTTTTTT
d_call: TRBD1; clone_size: .; v_call: TRBV10-1; j_call: TRBJ2-7; cdr3_aa: CASSTGTGGSYEQYF; cdr3_nt: TGCGCCAGCAGTACCGGGACAGGGGGATCCTACGAGCAGTACTTC
d_call: TRBD1; clone_size: .; v_call: TRBV7-2; j_call: TRBJ2-1; cdr3_aa: CASSPRTRGNNEQFF; cdr3_nt: TGTGCCAGCAGCCCTCGGACCAGGGGGAACAATGAGCAGTTCTTC
d_call: .; clone_size: .; v_call: TRBV12-1; j_call: TRBJ2-7; cdr3_aa: CASSSQSSSGRPRWEQYF; cdr3_nt: TGTGCCAGCAGCTCGCAGAGTTCTAGCGGGAGGCCCAGGTGGGAGCAGTACTTC
d_call: .; clone_size: .; v_call: TRBV2; j_call: TRBJ1-2; cdr3_aa: CASGDRGGEVTGYTF; cdr3_nt: TGTGCCAGCGGCGACAGAGGGGGGGAGGTAACCGGCTACACCTTC
d_call: .; clone_size: few; v_call: TRBV4-2; j_call: TRBJ2-7; cdr3_aa: CASSPKQGSYEQYF; cdr3_nt: TGTGCCAGCAGCCCAAAGCAGGGCTCCTACGAGCAGTACTTC
d_call: .; clone_size: .; v_call: TRBV9; j_call: TRBJ2-1; cdr3_aa: CASSVARADNEQFF; cdr3_nt: TGTGCCAGCAGCGTAGCTAGAGCTGACAATGAGCAGTTCTTC
d_call: TRBD2; clone_size: .; v_call: TRBV6-4; j_call: TRBJ2-2; cdr3_aa: CASRPGLAGTNTGELFF; cdr3_nt: TGTGCCAGCCGTCCGGGACTAGCGGGGACGAACACCGGGGAGCTGTTTTTT
d_call: TRBD2; clone_size: .; v_call: TRBV9; j_call: TRBJ2-1; cdr3_aa: CASSVTGTSAYNEQFF; cdr3_nt: TGTGCCAGCAGCGTAACCGGGACTAGCGCCTACAATGAGCAGTTCTTC
d_call: TRBD1; clone_size: .; v_call: TRBV18; j_call: TRBJ2-3; cdr3_aa: CASSPGTGDPRMQYF; cdr3_nt: TGTGCCAGCTCACCCGGGACAGGGGACCCACGTATGCAGTATTTT
d_call: .; clone_size: once; v_call: TRBV19; j_call: TRBJ2-2; cdr3_aa: CASSKPGSVGELFF; cdr3_nt: TGTGCCAGTAGTAAGCCGGGATCCGTCGGGGAGCTGTTTTTT
d_call: .; clone_size: .; v_call: TRBV7-2; j_call: TRBJ2-5; cdr3_aa: CASSLARQETQYF; cdr3_nt: TGTGCCAGCAGCTTAGCCCGGCAAGAGACCCAGTACTTC
d_call: .; clone_size: few; v_call: TRBV7-9; j_call: TRBJ2-5; cdr3_aa: CASSLVATQETQYF; cdr3_nt: TGTGCCAGCAGCTTAGTAGCGACCCAAGAGACCCAGTACTTC
d_call: .; clone_size: .; v_call: TRBV4-2; j_call: TRBJ1-1; cdr3_aa: CASSQEVRQVNTEAFF; cdr3_nt: TGTGCCAGCAGCCAAGAGGTTCGACAGGTGAACACTGAAGCTTTCTTC
d_call: .; clone_size: .; v_call: TRBV29-1; j_call: TRBJ2-5; cdr3_aa: CSVARGGGRSETQYF; cdr3_nt: TGCAGCGTTGCTAGAGGGGGGGGACGGAGTGAGACCCAGTACTTC
d_call: .; clone_size: once; v_call: TRBV6-5; j_call: TRBJ2-5; cdr3_aa: CASRHGETQYF; cdr3_nt: TGTGCCAGCAGGCACGGGGAGACCCAGTACTTC
d_call: TRBD2; clone_size: .; v_call: TRBV6-5; j_call: TRBJ2-7; cdr3_aa: CASSPGGEQYF; cdr3_nt: TGTGCCAGCAGTCCCGGGGGGGAGCAGTACTTC
d_call: .; clone_size: .; v_call: TRBV27; j_call: TRBJ2-3; cdr3_aa: CASSLVGLSTDTQYF; cdr3_nt: TGTGCCAGCAGTTTAGTGGGGCTCAGCACAGATACGCAGTATTTT
d_call: TRBD1; clone_size: .; v_call: TRBV19; j_call: TRBJ1-4; cdr3_aa: CASSKGQGLFHLATNEKLFF; cdr3_nt: TGTGCCAGTAGTAAGGGACAGGGGCTCTTCCACCTTGCGACTAATGAAAAACTGTTTTTT
d_call: TRBD1; clone_size: few; v_call: TRBV7-9; j_call: TRBJ1-4; cdr3_aa: CASSFPLGSTGANEKLFF; cdr3_nt: TGTGCCAGCAGCTTCCCGCTGGGGTCGACAGGGGCTAATGAAAAACTGTTTTTT
d_call: .; clone_size: .; v_call: TRBV27; j_call: TRBJ2-1; cdr3_aa: CASSGPSWFDEQFF; cdr3_nt: TGTGCCAGCAGCGGGCCTAGCTGGTTCGATGAGCAGTTCTTC
d_call: TRBD1; clone_size: .; v_call: TRBV23-1; j_call: TRBJ1-1; cdr3_aa: CASSQPKTGQGNTEAFF; cdr3_nt: TGCGCCAGCAGTCAACCCAAAACAGGACAGGGTAACACTGAAGCTTTCTTT
d_call: TRBD1; clone_size: .; v_call: TRBV2; j_call: TRBJ1-4; cdr3_aa: CASSAIGTGRGANEKLFF; cdr3_nt: TGTGCCAGCAGTGCAATTGGGACAGGGAGGGGGGCTAATGAAAAACTGTTTTTT
d_call: .; clone_size: medium-sized; v_call: TRBV6-4; j_call: TRBJ2-3; cdr3_aa: CASSDSGGGTDTQYF; cdr3_nt: TGTGCCAGCAGTGATTCAGGAGGGGGCACAGATACGCAGTATTTT
d_call: TRBD1; clone_size: .; v_call: TRBV2; j_call: TRBJ2-3; cdr3_aa: CASSLQGARTDTQYF; cdr3_nt: TGTGCCAGCAGTTTACAGGGGGCTAGGACAGATACGCAGTATTTT
d_call: .; clone_size: .; v_call: TRBV19; j_call: TRBJ2-7; cdr3_aa: CASSIAGFYEQYF; cdr3_nt: TGTGCCAGTAGCATAGCCGGTTTTTACGAGCAGTACTTC
d_call: TRBD2; clone_size: .; v_call: TRBV9; j_call: TRBJ2-3; cdr3_aa: CASSAPSGGRDTQYF; cdr3_nt: TGTGCCAGCAGCGCACCTAGCGGGGGAAGGGATACGCAGTATTTT
d_call: .; clone_size: .; v_call: TRBV5-5; j_call: TRBJ1-2; cdr3_aa: CASSSTTGANYGYTF; cdr3_nt: TGTGCCAGCAGCTCCACCACCGGTGCAAACTATGGCTACACCTTC
d_call: TRBD2; clone_size: few; v_call: TRBV6-4; j_call: TRBJ2-3; cdr3_aa: CASSESAGGSTDTQYF; cdr3_nt: TGTGCCAGCAGTGAATCAGCGGGGGGCAGCACAGATACGCAGTATTTT
d_call: .; clone_size: .; v_call: TRBV7-2; j_call: TRBJ1-5; cdr3_aa: CASNENSPHQPQHF; cdr3_nt: TGTGCCAGCAACGAGAATTCGCCTCATCAGCCCCAGCATTTT